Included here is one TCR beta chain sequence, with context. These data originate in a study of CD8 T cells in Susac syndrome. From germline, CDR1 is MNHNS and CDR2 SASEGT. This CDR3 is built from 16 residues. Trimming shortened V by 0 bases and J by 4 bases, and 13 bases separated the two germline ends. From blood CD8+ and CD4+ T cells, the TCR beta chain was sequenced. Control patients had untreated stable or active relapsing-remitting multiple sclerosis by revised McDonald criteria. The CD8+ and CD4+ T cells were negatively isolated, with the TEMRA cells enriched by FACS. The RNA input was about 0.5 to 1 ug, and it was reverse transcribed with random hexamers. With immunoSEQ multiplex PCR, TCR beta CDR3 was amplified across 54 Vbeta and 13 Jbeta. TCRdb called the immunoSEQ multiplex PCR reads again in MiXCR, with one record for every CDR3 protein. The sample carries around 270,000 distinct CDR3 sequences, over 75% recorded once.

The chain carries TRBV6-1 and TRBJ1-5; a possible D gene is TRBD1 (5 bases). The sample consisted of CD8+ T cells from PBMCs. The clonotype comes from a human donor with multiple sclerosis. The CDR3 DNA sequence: TGTGCCAGCAGTGAAGCTCAAGGGACGGGGAATCAGCCCCAGCATTTT. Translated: CASSEAQGTGNQPQHF.